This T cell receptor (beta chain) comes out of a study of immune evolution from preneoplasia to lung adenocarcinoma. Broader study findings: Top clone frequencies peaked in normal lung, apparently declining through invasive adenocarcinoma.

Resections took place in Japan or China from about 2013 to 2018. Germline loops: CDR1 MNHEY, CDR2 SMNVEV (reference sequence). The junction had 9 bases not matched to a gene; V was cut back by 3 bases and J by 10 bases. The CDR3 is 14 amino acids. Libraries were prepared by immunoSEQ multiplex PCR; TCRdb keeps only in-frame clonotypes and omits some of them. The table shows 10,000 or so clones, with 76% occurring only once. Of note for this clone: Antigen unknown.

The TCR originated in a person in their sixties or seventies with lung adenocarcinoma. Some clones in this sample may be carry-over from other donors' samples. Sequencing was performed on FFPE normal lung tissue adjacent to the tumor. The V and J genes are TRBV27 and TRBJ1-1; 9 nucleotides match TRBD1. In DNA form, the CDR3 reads TGTGCCAGCAGTTTCCGGGACAGGGAACGGGGAGCTTTCTTT. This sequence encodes CASSFRDRERGAFF.